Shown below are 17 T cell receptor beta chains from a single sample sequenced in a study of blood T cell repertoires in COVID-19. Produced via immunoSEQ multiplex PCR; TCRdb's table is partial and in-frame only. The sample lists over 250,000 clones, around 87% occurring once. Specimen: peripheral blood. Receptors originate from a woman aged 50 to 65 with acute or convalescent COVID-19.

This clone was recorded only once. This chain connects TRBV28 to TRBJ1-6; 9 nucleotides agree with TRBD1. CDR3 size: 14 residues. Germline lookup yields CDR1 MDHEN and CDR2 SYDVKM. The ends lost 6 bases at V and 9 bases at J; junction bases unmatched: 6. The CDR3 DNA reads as TGTGCCAGCAGCAGGGGACAGGGCAGTTCACCCCTCCACTTT. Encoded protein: CASSRGQGSSPLHF.

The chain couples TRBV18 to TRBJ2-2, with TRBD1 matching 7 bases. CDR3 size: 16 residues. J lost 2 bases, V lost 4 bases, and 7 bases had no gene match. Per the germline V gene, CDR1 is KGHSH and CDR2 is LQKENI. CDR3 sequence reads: CASSRVGQINTGELFF. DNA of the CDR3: TGTGCCAGCTCACGTGTGGGACAGATAAACACCGGGGAGCTGTTTTTT.

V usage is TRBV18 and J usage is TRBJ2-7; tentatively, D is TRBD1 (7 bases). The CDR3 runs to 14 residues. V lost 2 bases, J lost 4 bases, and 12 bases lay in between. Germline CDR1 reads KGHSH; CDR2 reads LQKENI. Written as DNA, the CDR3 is TGTGCCAGCTCACCAAATCCAGGGGGGTACGAGCAGTACTTC. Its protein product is CASSPNPGGYEQYF.

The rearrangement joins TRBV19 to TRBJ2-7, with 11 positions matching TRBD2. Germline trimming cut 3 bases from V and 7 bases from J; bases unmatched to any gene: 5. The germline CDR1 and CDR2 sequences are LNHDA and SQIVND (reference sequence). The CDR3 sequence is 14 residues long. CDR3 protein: CASSILAGGGEQYF. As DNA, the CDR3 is TGTGCCAGTAGTATCCTAGCGGGAGGCGGAGAGCAGTACTTC.

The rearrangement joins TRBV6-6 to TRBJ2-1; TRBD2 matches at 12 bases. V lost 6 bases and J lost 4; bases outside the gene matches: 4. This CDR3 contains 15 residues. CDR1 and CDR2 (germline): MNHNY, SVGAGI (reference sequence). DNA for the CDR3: TGTGCCAGCAGCTACACTAGCGGGAGGTACAATGAGCAGTTCTTC. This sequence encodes CASSYTSGRYNEQFF.

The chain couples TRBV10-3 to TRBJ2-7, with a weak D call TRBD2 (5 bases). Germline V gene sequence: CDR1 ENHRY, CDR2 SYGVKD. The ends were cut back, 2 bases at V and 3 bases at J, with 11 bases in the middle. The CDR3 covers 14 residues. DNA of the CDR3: TGTGCCATCAGTGAGGCTAGCCATGACTACGAGCAGTACTTC. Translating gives CAISEASHDYEQYF.

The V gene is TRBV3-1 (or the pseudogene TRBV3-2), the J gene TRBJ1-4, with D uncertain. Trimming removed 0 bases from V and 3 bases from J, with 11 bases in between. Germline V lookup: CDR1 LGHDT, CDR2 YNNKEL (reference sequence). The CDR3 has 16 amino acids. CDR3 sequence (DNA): TGTGCCAGCAGCCAAGAGTCGGGAGGTGCTAATGAAAAACTGTTTTTT. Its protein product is CASSQESGGANEKLFF.

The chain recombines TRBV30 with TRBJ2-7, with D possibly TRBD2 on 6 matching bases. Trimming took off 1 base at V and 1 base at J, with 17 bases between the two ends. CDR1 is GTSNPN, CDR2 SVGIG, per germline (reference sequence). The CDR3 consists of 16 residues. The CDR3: CAWSGSFAGRSYEQYF. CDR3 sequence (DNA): TGTGCCTGGAGTGGTTCATTCGCGGGAAGATCCTACGAGCAGTACTTC.

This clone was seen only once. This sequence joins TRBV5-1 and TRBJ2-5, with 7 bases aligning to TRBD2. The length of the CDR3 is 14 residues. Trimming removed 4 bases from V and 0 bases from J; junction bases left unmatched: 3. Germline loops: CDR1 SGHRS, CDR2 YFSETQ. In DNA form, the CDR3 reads TGCGCCAGCAGCCCCAGCGGGAACCAAGAGACCCAGTACTTC. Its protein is CASSPSGNQETQYF.

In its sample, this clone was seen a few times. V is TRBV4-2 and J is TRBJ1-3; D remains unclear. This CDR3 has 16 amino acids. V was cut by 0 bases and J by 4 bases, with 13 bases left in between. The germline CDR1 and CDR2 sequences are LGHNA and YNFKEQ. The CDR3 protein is CASSQETSGSGNTIYF. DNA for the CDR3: TGTGCCAGCAGCCAAGAAACGTCCGGGTCCGGAAACACCATATATTTT.

CDR3 in DNA: TGTGCCAGCGAACGGGGAGGGATGGGCGATGAGCAGTTCTTC. Translation gives CASERGGMGDEQFF. J is TRBJ2-1 and V is TRBV28, with 7 bases that match TRBD2. The CDR3 is 14 amino acids. V shed 8 bases and J 8 bases; nucleotides not matched to a gene: 12. The germline V gene encodes CDR1 MDHEN and CDR2 SYDVKM. Full variable domain (missing parts from reference TRBV28 and TRBJ2-1): DVKVTQSSRYLVKRTGEKVFLECVQDMDHENMFWYRQDPGLGLRLIYFSYDVKMKEKGDIPEGYSVSREKKERFSLILESASTNQTSMYLCASERGGMGDEQFFGPGTRLTVL.

CDR3 residues: CASSWSGQLNTEAFF. The CDR3 DNA reads TGTGCCAGCAGCTGGTCAGGACAGTTGAACACTGAAGCTTTCTTT. The chain is built from TRBV7-2 and TRBJ1-1; D perhaps matches TRBD1 (6 bases). The germline V gene has CDR1 SGHTA and CDR2 FQGNSA. This CDR3 is 15 amino acids long. With 4 bases removed from V and 0 bases from J, the gap between germline ends came to 12 bases.

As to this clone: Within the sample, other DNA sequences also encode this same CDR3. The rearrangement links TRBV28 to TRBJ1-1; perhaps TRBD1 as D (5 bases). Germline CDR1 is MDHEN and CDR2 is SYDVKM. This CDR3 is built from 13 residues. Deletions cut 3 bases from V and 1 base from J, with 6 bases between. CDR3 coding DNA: TGTGCCAGCAGTTTTACAGGGAACACTGAAGCTTTCTTT. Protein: CASSFTGNTEAFF.

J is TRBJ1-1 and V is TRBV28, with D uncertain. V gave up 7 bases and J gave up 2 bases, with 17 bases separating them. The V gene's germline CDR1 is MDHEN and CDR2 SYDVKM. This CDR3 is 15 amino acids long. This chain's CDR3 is CASIPGNIRNTEAFF. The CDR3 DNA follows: TGTGCCAGCATCCCGGGGAATATTAGAAACACTGAAGCTTTCTTT. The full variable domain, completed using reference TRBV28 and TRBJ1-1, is DVKVTQSSRYLVKRTGEKVFLECVQDMDHENMFWYRQDPGLGLRLIYFSYDVKMKEKGDIPEGYSVSREKKERFSLILESASTNQTSMYLCASIPGNIRNTEAFFGQGTRLTVV.

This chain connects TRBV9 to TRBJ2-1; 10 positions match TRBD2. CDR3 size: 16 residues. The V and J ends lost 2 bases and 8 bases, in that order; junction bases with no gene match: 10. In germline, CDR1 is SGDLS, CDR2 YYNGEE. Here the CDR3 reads CASSVSGRAGLDEQFF. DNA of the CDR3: TGTGCCAGCAGCGTCAGCGGGAGGGCCGGTCTGGATGAGCAGTTCTTC. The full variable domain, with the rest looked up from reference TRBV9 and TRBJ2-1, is DSGVTQTPKHLITATGQRVTLRCSPRSGDLSVYWYQQSLDQGLQFLIQYYNGEERAKGNILERFSAQQFPDLHSELNLSSLELGDSALYFCASSVSGRAGLDEQFFGPGTRLTVL.

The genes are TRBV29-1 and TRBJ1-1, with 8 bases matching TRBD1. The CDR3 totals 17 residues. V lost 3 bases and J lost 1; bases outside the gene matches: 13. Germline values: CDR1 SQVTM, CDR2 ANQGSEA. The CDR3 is CSVDGTGGREGNTEAFF. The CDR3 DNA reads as TGCAGCGTTGATGGGACAGGCGGGAGGGAGGGGAACACTGAAGCTTTCTTT. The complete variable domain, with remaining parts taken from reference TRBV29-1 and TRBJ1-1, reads SAVISQKPSRDICQRGTSLTIQCQVDSQVTMMFWYRQQPGQSLTLIATANQGSEATYESGFVIDKFPISRPNLTFSTLTVSNMSPEDSSIYLCSVDGTGGREGNTEAFFGQGTRLTVV.

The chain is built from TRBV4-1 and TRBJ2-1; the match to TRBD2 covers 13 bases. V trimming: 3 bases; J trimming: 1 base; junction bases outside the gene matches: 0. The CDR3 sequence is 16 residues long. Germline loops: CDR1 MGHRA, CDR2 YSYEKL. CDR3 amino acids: CASSQTSGRSYNEQFF. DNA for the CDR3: TGCGCCAGCAGCCAGACTAGCGGGAGGTCCTACAATGAGCAGTTCTTC.